Below, 12 T cell receptor beta chains from the same sample are listed, as sequenced in a study of T-cell reconstitution after alpha-beta-depleted transplantation in children. The TCRbeta library was prepared with unique molecular identifiers. TCRdb re-derived calls from the PCR reads in MiXCR, one entry per CDR3 protein. The sample records 300,000 to 400,000 distinct CDR3 sequences, 15% to 20% being singletons. This specimen was PBMCs, mostly from graft donor cells, taken 360 days after TCRalphabeta/CD19-depleted stem cell transplant. The receptors were sampled from a male patient aged 2-15 years who had a stem cell transplant for acute lymphoblastic leukemia, so the T cells may come from the graft donor.

CDR3 region: CASRPGTISTDTQYF. The CDR3 nucleotides read TGCGCCAGCAGGCCCGGGACCATTAGCACAGATACGCAGTATTTT. The V call is TRBV10-2, the J call TRBJ2-3, with D perhaps being TRBD1 or TRBD2 (5 bases each). Trimming pared 6 bases from V and 0 bases from J, leaving 13 bases between. CDR1 is WSHSY and CDR2 is SAAADI in the germline V gene. The CDR3 consists of 15 residues.

V usage is TRBV28 and J usage is TRBJ2-5; D remains unclear. V was shortened by 5 bases and J by 0 bases, with 7 bases between the two germline ends. The germline V gene has CDR1 MDHEN and CDR2 SYDVKM. This CDR3 has 13 amino acids. The CDR3 sequence is CASSKGYQETQYF. CDR3 DNA sequence: TGTGCCAGCAGTAAAGGTTACCAAGAGACCCAGTACTTC.

The chain uses TRBV27 and TRBJ2-7; TRBD2 agrees at 7 bases. Losses at the gene ends were 5 bases for V and 4 bases for J; bases not matched to a gene: 5. The CDR3 spans 13 residues. The germline CDR1 and CDR2 sequences are MNHEY and SMNVEV (reference sequence). DNA for the CDR3: TGTGCCAGCAGTACGGGGGGAGGTTACGAGCAGTACTTC. Encoded protein: CASSTGGGYEQYF.

The chain has TRBV5-1 and TRBJ2-7, with TRBD1 matching over 9 bases. Looked up from germline, CDR1 is SGHRS and CDR2 is YFSETQ. Trimming at V came to 0 bases and at J to 3 bases, leaving 10 bases not matched to a gene. The CDR3 is made up of 17 amino acids. The CDR3 here is CASSLDTPGQGNYEQYF. DNA of the CDR3: TGCGCCAGCAGCTTGGATACCCCGGGACAGGGTAACTACGAGCAGTACTTC.

Comment on this clonotype: Given the absence of the conserved phenylalanine or tryptophan at the CDR3 end, a read error is likely. The V call is TRBV12-3 or TRBV12-4, the J call TRBJ1-5; TRBD1 matches 8 bases. The CDR3 extends over 14 amino acids. The CDR3 region is CASSFAGGKQPQHC. Here the CDR3 DNA reads TGTGCCAGCAGTTTCGCAGGGGGCAAACAGCCCCAGCATTGT.

This clonotype was detected only a few times. The rearrangement links TRBV6-2 or TRBV6-3 to TRBJ2-5; D is undetermined. Germline V gene data show CDR1 as MNHEY and CDR2 as SVGEGT. Trimming took off 2 bases at V and 6 bases at J, with 13 bases between the two ends. The CDR3 spans 14 residues. The CDR3 sequence is CASSYSQAWKTQYF. DNA for the CDR3: TGTGCCAGCAGTTACAGCCAGGCTTGGAAGACCCAGTACTTC.

The chain recombines TRBV4-1 with TRBJ2-7; D may be TRBD1 (5 bases). CDR1 is MGHRA, CDR2 YSYEKL, per germline. The germline V and J ends were trimmed by 2 bases and 7 bases, with 9 bases remaining between them. The CDR3 consists of 12 residues. This CDR3 is CASSQPQGEQYF. The DNA of the CDR3 is TGCGCCAGCAGCCAACCCCAGGGAGAGCAGTACTTC.

This clonotype has a count of ten or more. This chain joins TRBV29-1 and TRBJ2-2; D perhaps matches TRBD2 (6 bases). Germline CDR1 is SQVTM and CDR2 is ANQGSEA. Trimming pared 7 bases from V and 2 bases from J, leaving 11 bases between. The CDR3 extends over 13 amino acids. CDR3 protein: CSALGGNTGELFF. CDR3 DNA sequence: TGCAGCGCTCTGGGGGGAAACACCGGGGAGCTGTTTTTT.

V is TRBV12-3 or TRBV12-4 and J is TRBJ2-5, with D possibly matching TRBD1 (5 bases). The CDR3 has 14 amino acids. Trimming pared 3 bases from V and 4 bases from J, leaving 12 bases between. CDR3 sequence: CASSLNRNGETQYF. CDR3 DNA sequence: TGTGCCAGCAGTTTGAACAGGAATGGAGAGACCCAGTACTTC.

This clonotype was seen at least ten times. V gene TRBV4-2 combines with J gene TRBJ1-5; D is possibly TRBD1 (5 bases). The CDR3 has 16 residues. CDR1 and CDR2 (germline): LGHNA, YNFKEQ. V was pared by 3 bases and J by 4 bases, with 16 bases between. The CDR3 sequence: CASSQTPTEINQPQHF. CDR3 DNA sequence: TGTGCCAGCAGCCAGACGCCGACAGAGATTAATCAGCCCCAGCATTTT.

This clonotype has a handful of counts. This chain connects TRBV20-1 to TRBJ2-1; TRBD1 aligns across 9 bases. Germline lookup yields CDR1 DFQATT and CDR2 SNEGSKA (reference sequence). CDR3 length: 15 residues. J was trimmed by 3 bases and V by 4 bases; bases with no gene match: 7. CDR3 in amino acids: CSATTGTGYYNEQFF. CDR3 DNA sequence: TGCAGTGCTACCACCGGGACAGGGTACTACAATGAGCAGTTCTTC.

V and J are TRBV28 and TRBJ2-2; the D gene is possibly TRBD2 (7 bases). V lost 11 bases, J lost 2 bases, and 15 bases lay in between. The CDR3 is made up of 14 amino acids. Germline V gives CDR1 MDHEN, CDR2 SYDVKM. In DNA, the CDR3 is TGTGCCTGTTGGGGGGGCACCAACACCGGGGAGCTGTTTTTT. Its protein is CACWGGTNTGELFF.